This T cell receptor beta chain was sequenced during a study of T-cell reconstitution after alpha-beta-depleted transplantation in children. This clonotype appeared many times. CDR1 MNHEY and CDR2 SMNVEV come from the germline V gene (reference sequence). CDR3 length equals 15 residues. V was pared by 0 bases and J by 2 bases, with 9 bases between. As it was prepared, the TCRbeta library received unique molecular identifiers. TCRdb ran MiXCR on the PCR reads and lists one entry per CDR3 protein. The sample yields approximately 400,000 distinct CDR3 sequences, approximately 11% seen once. This sample comprised PBMCs from the stem cell graft donor, obtained from the stem cell graft. V gene TRBV27 combines with J gene TRBJ2-3; D is unresolved. The origin of this receptor is a human donor who donated a stem cell graft to a child with acute myeloid leukemia. As DNA, the CDR3 is TGTGCCAGCAGTTTATCTGGGGTAGACACAGATACGCAGTATTTT. Protein sequence: CASSLSGVDTDTQYF.